A selection of T cell receptor beta chains follows, all from one sample in a study of cytomegalovirus exposure and HLA in healthy donors. Using immunoSEQ multiplex PCR, the repertoire was profiled, and TCRdb retains in-frame clones only, with some absent. The sample has about 120,000 clones, about four fifths seen once. The specimen was PBMCs. Every receptor here comes from a woman aged 25 to 39 in good health and CMV-seronegative. Each CDR3 is given with its conserved first and last residue. A D gene is named only where the DNA matches it firmly. The listing skips clone size in some rows; elsewhere it reads once, few, many or a size class.

>TRBV4-1|NA|13|NA|TRBJ2-1
TGCGCCAGCAGCCCCCTTCCTAGCTTTGAGCAGTTCTTC
CASSPLPSFEQFF
>TRBV7-2|NA|15|TRBD1|TRBJ1-2
TGTGCCAGCAGCTTAGAGGGGACAGGGGGCCAACGCTACACCTTC
CASSLEGTGGQRYTF
>TRBV5-1|NA|15|NA|TRBJ2-2
TGCGCCAGCAGCTTGGGACAGAAGAACACCGGGGAGCTGTTTTTT
CASSLGQKNTGELFF
>TRBV5-1|NA|15|TRBD1|TRBJ1-5
TGCGCCAGCAGCTTAACAACAGGGGGCAATCAGCCCCAGCATTTT
CASSLTTGGNQPQHF
>TRBV6-1|NA|14|TRBD1|TRBJ2-7
TGTGCCAGCTCCCTGACAGGGGTTGAAAACGAGCAGTACTTC
CASSLTGVENEQYF
>TRBV28|NA|16|NA|TRBJ2-3
TGTGCCAGCACCGCCACCCGGGACTGGATTAGGGATACGCAGTATTTT
CASTATRDWIRDTQYF
>TRBV11-2|NA|13|NA|TRBJ1-1
TGTGCCAGCAGCTTAGGTATGAACACTGAAGCTTTCTTT
CASSLGMNTEAFF
>TRBV28|NA|13|NA|TRBJ2-7
TGTGCCAGCAGCCTTTACCGAGTCTACGAGCAGTACTTC
CASSLYRVYEQYF
>TRBV6-6|few|14|TRBD1|TRBJ2-7
TGTGCCAGCAGTTTGGGACAGGGGGCCTACGAGCAGTACTTC
CASSLGQGAYEQYF
>TRBV6-5|NA|14|NA|TRBJ2-7
TGTGCCAGCAGTTATTCTGGGAGCTCCTACGAGCAGTACTTC
CASSYSGSSYEQYF
>TRBV10-3|few|13|TRBD1|TRBJ1-2
TGTGCCATCAGCAGGACAGGCTTCTATGGCTACACCTTC
CAISRTGFYGYTF
>TRBV7-9|NA|16|TRBD2|TRBJ2-1
TGTGCCAGCAGCTTAACGTCTAGCGGGACTTACAATGAGCAGTTCTTC
CASSLTSSGTYNEQFF
>TRBV6-6|NA|16|TRBD2|TRBJ2-4
TGTGCCAGCAGCGGACTAGCAGCCCTAGCCAAAAACATTCAGTACTTC
CASSGLAALAKNIQYF
>TRBV6-4|NA|15|NA|TRBJ2-3
TGTGCCAGCAGTGAGGATTTAGGGAGACCAGATACGCAGTATTTT
CASSEDLGRPDTQYF
>TRBV27|NA|14|NA|TRBJ2-7
TGTGCCAGCAGGCTAGCAGCCCTAGACTACGAGCAGTACTTC
CASRLAALDYEQYF
>TRBV7-2|NA|17|TRBD2|TRBJ2-3
TGTGCCAGCAGCTTAGTCCTAGCGGGAGAACCCACAGATACGCAGTATTTT
CASSLVLAGEPTDTQYF
>TRBV6-1|few|17|TRBD2|TRBJ2-1
TGTGCCAGCAGTGAAAGGAGGGGAGCGGGAGGGGCAGTGGAGCAGTTCTTC
CASSERRGAGGAVEQFF
>TRBV28|NA|15|NA|TRBJ1-1
TGTGCCAGCAGTTTATTGGGGGGAGGTGACACTGAAGCTTTCTTT
CASSLLGGGDTEAFF
>TRBV5-6|few|19|TRBD2|TRBJ2-7
TGTGCCAGCAGCGCTAGAATATCGAGTGGACTAGCGGGGGCCTACGAGCAGTACTTC
CASSARISSGLAGAYEQYF
>TRBV5-1|NA|14|NA|TRBJ2-7
TGCGCCAGCAGCTTGGTTTACAACTCCTACGAGCAGTACTTC
CASSLVYNSYEQYF
>TRBV6-1|few|13|NA|TRBJ2-2
TGTGCCAGCAGTGACAGGGACACCGGGGAGCTGTTTTTT
CASSDRDTGELFF
>TRBV7-9|NA|19|TRBD1|TRBJ2-7
TGTGCCAGCAGCTCTCCGACAGGGGGTGATGAAAGCGGACGAAACGAGCAGTACTTC
CASSSPTGGDESGRNEQYF
>TRBV19|NA|14|TRBD1|TRBJ1-5
TGTGCCAGTAGCCGGGACAGGGAAGGACAGCCCCAGCATTTT
CASSRDREGQPQHF
>TRBV28|NA|14|NA|TRBJ1-2
TGTGCCAGCAGTCCGCGGGGGGGACTACATGGCTACACCTTC
CASSPRGGLHGYTF
>TRBV7-2|NA|15|TRBD2|TRBJ2-7
TGTGCCAGCAGCCCGACTAGCGGGAGCTCCTACGAGCAGTACTTC
CASSPTSGSSYEQYF
>TRBV6-1|NA|13|TRBD1|TRBJ2-2
TGTGCCAGCAGGGACAGGGGGGCCGGGGAGCTGTTTTTT
CASRDRGAGELFF
>TRBV7-8|NA|15|TRBD1|TRBJ2-7
TGTGCCAGCAGCGCTCACAGGGGTCCGTCCTACGAGCAGTACTTC
CASSAHRGPSYEQYF
>TRBV11-3|NA|15|TRBD1|TRBJ2-3
TGTGCCAGCAGCCCAGGACAGGGGGCAACAGATACGCAGTATTTT
CASSPGQGATDTQYF
>TRBV15|once|15|NA|TRBJ2-1
TGTGCCACCAGCAGAGACACATCGGGTAGTAATGAGCAGTTCTTC
CATSRDTSGSNEQFF
>TRBV27|NA|16|NA|TRBJ2-1
TGTGCCAGCAGTTCCATCCCGGAGGACGGGGGAAATGAGCAGTTCTTC
CASSSIPEDGGNEQFF
>TRBV5-6|NA|13|TRBD1|TRBJ1-1
TGTGCCAGCAGCCCAACCACAGGGGTTAAAGCTTTCTTT
CASSPTTGVKAFF
>TRBV7-9|NA|16|TRBD1|TRBJ2-1
TGTGCCAGCAGCTTATCGGGGGACAGGCTCCACAATGAGCAGTTCTTC
CASSLSGDRLHNEQFF